These 32 T cell receptor beta chains were all obtained from the same sample, sequenced in a study of blood T cell repertoires in COVID-19. Only in-frame clones appear in the TCRdb table, and some are missing; sequencing was by immunoSEQ multiplex PCR. The sample holds about 240,000 clones, about nine tenths seen once. The sequenced sample was peripheral blood. Receptors were obtained from a man aged 25-45 years with COVID-19, enrolled during active disease.

The chain uses TRBV7-2 and TRBJ2-1; D is possibly TRBD2 (5 bases). The V and J ends lost 4 bases and 4 bases respectively, with 8 bases between them. CDR3 size: 13 residues. Germline V gene sequence: CDR1 SGHTA, CDR2 FQGNSA. Written as DNA, the CDR3 is TGTGCCAGCAGCTCCGGACTGTACAATGAGCAGTTCTTC. Its translation is CASSSGLYNEQFF.

This chain connects TRBV10-1 to TRBJ2-1; 11 nucleotides agree with TRBD1. V gave up 6 bases and J gave up 4 bases; unmatched junction bases: 5. Germline CDR1 and CDR2: WNHNN and SYGVQD (reference sequence). There are 15 residues in the CDR3. The chain's CDR3 is CASSPGTGGYNEQFF. The CDR3 DNA follows: TGCGCCAGCAGCCCGGGGACAGGGGGATACAATGAGCAGTTCTTC.

The rearrangement links TRBV7-6 to TRBJ2-7; D is possibly TRBD2 (5 bases). Germline V gives CDR1 SGHVS, CDR2 FNYEAQ. V gave up 5 bases and J gave up 2 bases, with 25 bases separating them. The CDR3 consists of 18 residues. For the CDR3, the DNA is TGTGCCAGCAGCACGATGGGTCGGGGAACTTTAGGGACCTACGAGCAGTACTTC. It specifies CASSTMGRGTLGTYEQYF.

This chain's CDR3 is CASRLGLAGSETQYF. CDR3 in DNA: TGTGCCAGCAGACTAGGACTAGCGGGGTCTGAGACCCAGTACTTC. This chain joins TRBV7-9 and TRBJ2-5, with 12 bases fitting TRBD2. V trimming: 6 bases; J trimming: 5 bases; junction bases outside the gene matches: 7. This CDR3 spans 15 amino acids. Looked up from germline, CDR1 is SEHNR and CDR2 is FQNEAQ (reference sequence).

J is TRBJ2-1 and V is TRBV5-3, with 14 bases that match TRBD2. TRBV5-3 is known as an ORF, though its function is uncertain. V lost 0 bases to trimming and J lost 6 bases; unmatched junction nucleotides: 2. The CDR3 is 16 amino acids. The CDR3: CARSLGLAGGLNEQFF. DNA of the CDR3: TGTGCCAGAAGCTTGGGACTAGCGGGGGGGCTCAATGAGCAGTTCTTC.

The CDR3 sequence: CASSFGLAAYEQYF. The CDR3 DNA follows: TGTGCCAGCAGCTTCGGACTAGCGGCGTACGAGCAGTACTTC. The rearrangement uses TRBV5-4 and TRBJ2-7; 10 bases map to TRBD2. Per the germline V gene, CDR1 is SGHNT and CDR2 is YYREEE (reference sequence). Germline trimming cut 2 bases from V and 4 bases from J; bases unmatched to any gene: 3. CDR3 length: 14 amino acids.

This chain connects TRBV3-1 (or the pseudogene TRBV3-2) to TRBJ2-3; 8 bases align to TRBD1. The V and J ends lost 1 base and 0 bases, in that order; junction bases with no gene match: 3. CDR3 length equals 16 residues. In germline, CDR1 is LGHDT, CDR2 YNNKEL (reference sequence). The CDR3 loop is CASSQARGQSTDTQYF. CDR3 bases: TGTGCCAGCAGCCAAGCCAGGGGGCAAAGCACAGATACGCAGTATTTT.

The J gene is TRBJ1-4, the V gene TRBV18; D unclear. This CDR3 has 18 amino acids. Per the germline V gene, CDR1 is KGHSH and CDR2 is LQKENI. The V end lost 3 bases, the J end lost 1 base, and 18 bases lay between the germline ends. The CDR3 region is CASSPNGGPLLTNEKLFF. CDR3 in DNA: TGTGCCAGCTCACCCAATGGAGGGCCACTCCTAACTAATGAAAAACTGTTTTTT. The full variable domain, in which reference TRBV18 and TRBJ1-4 provide the parts outside the CDR3, is NAGVMQNPRHLVRRRGQEARLRCSPMKGHSHVYWYRQLPEEGLKFMVYLQKENIIDESGMPKERFSAEFPKEGPSILRIQQVVRGDSAAYFCASSPNGGPLLTNEKLFFGSGTQLSVL.

V gene TRBV10-1 combines with J gene TRBJ2-7; TRBD1 matches at 7 bases. Per germline, CDR1 WNHNN and CDR2 SYGVQD (reference sequence). Trimming at V came to 2 bases and at J to 9 bases, leaving 16 bases not matched to a gene. The CDR3 is 16 amino acids. The CDR3, as DNA: TGCGCCAGCAGTGAGCAGGGGGAATCTCCTTACGATCGGCAGTACTTC. It yields the protein CASSEQGESPYDRQYF.

This clone occurred once. The chain is built from TRBV2 and TRBJ1-1, with 7 positions matching TRBD1. This CDR3 has 15 amino acids. Germline assignment: CDR1 SNHLY and CDR2 FYNNEI. With V trimmed by 6 bases and J by 0 bases, 7 bases remained unmatched. CDR3: CASRPTGTLNTEAFF. CDR3 sequence (DNA): TGTGCCAGCAGGCCGACAGGGACCTTGAACACTGAAGCTTTCTTT.

The chain carries TRBV12-3 or TRBV12-4 and TRBJ2-1; perhaps TRBD2 as D (6 bases). V gave up 6 bases and J gave up 12 bases, with 12 bases separating them. The CDR3 is made up of 11 amino acids. The CDR3 DNA follows: TGTGCCAGCAGCGGGACTGGGGGGCAGTTCTTC. Encoded protein: CASSGTGGQFF.

This chain joins TRBV11-2 and TRBJ1-6; D uncertain. Germline CDR1 SGHAT, CDR2 FQNNGV. The V end lost 4 bases, the J end lost 11 bases, and 18 bases lay between the germline ends. The CDR3 consists of 15 residues. The CDR3 bases are TGTGCCAGCAGCTCCCAGGAGGGAGGGTACGCACCCCTCCACTTT. Translating it yields CASSSQEGGYAPLHF.

The chain is built from TRBV6-4 and TRBJ2-1; D possibly corresponds to TRBD2 (6 bases). V lost 3 bases and J lost 13, with 25 bases in between. CDR1 is MRHNA and CDR2 is SNTAGT in the germline V gene. This CDR3 region has 16 residues. Here the CDR3 reads CASSEDGGVAGLRQFF. CDR3 DNA: TGTGCCAGCAGTGAAGATGGCGGGGTGGCGGGCCTTCGACAGTTCTTC.

This clone was seen just once. The rearrangement uses TRBV5-1 and TRBJ2-5, with TRBD2 matching over 8 bases. The germline V gene encodes CDR1 SGHRS and CDR2 YFSETQ. Trimming took 7 bases from V and 4 from J; bases not matched to a gene: 9. The CDR3 covers 14 residues. The CDR3 is CASSSGGAGETQYF. The DNA of the CDR3 is TGCGCCAGCTCCTCCGGGGGGGCCGGAGAGACCCAGTACTTC.

This clone came up a few times. The gene calls are TRBV7-9 and TRBJ2-7, with D tentatively TRBD1 (6 bases). The CDR3 is made up of 17 amino acids. Germline V gives CDR1 SEHNR, CDR2 FQNEAQ (reference sequence). V lost 2 bases and J lost 0, with 17 bases in between. CDR3 coding DNA: TGTGCCAGCAGCTTATATTCCCTCCGGGACAACTCCTACGAGCAGTACTTC. This translates into CASSLYSLRDNSYEQYF.

The chain links TRBV12-3 or TRBV12-4 to TRBJ2-7; TRBD2 matches 11 bases. V was clipped by 8 bases and J by 1 base; unmatched bases: 1. The CDR3 spans 13 residues. The CDR3 region is CASRTSGSYEQYF. In nucleotides, the CDR3 is TGTGCCAGCCGGACTAGCGGGTCCTACGAGCAGTACTTC.

V gene TRBV27 combines with J gene TRBJ2-7, with 9 bases fitting TRBD1. The V gene's germline CDR1 is MNHEY and CDR2 SMNVEV (reference sequence). The CDR3 loop spans 16 amino acids. V lost 6 bases and J lost 4; bases outside the gene matches: 13. The CDR3 here is CASRWTGVGIGYEQYF. The CDR3 nucleotides are TGTGCCAGCAGGTGGACAGGGGTGGGTATCGGATACGAGCAGTACTTC.

This clone has a single count. The chain employs TRBV5-6 and TRBJ2-7; D is ambiguous. Germline lookup yields CDR1 SGHDT and CDR2 YYEEEE. This CDR3 comprises 14 residues. V lost 4 bases and J 4 bases, leaving 15 bases between the germline ends. The CDR3 loop is CASSQPPYGYEQYF. The CDR3 coding sequence is TGTGCCAGCAGCCAACCACCATACGGGTACGAGCAGTACTTC. Supplemented by reference TRBV5-6 and TRBJ2-7, the full variable domain reads DAGVTQSPTHLIKTRGQQVTLRCSPKSGHDTVSWYQQALGQGPQFIFQYYEEEERQRGNFPDRFSGHQFPNYSSELNVNALLLGDSALYLCASSQPPYGYEQYFGPGTRLTVT.

This clone occurred once. The J gene is TRBJ1-2, the V gene TRBV3-1 (or the pseudogene TRBV3-2); a weak D match, TRBD1 (6 bases). This CDR3 has 15 amino acids. The V and J ends lost 0 bases and 8 bases respectively, with 16 bases between them. In germline, CDR1 is LGHDT, CDR2 YNNKEL (reference sequence). The CDR3 nucleotides are TGTGCCAGCAGCCAAGAGGGGGCCAGGAATGGCGGCTACACCTTC. Protein product: CASSQEGARNGGYTF.

The chain links TRBV18 to TRBJ1-6, with D perhaps matching TRBD1 (6 bases). The germline V gene encodes CDR1 KGHSH and CDR2 LQKENI. The V end was cut by 3 bases, the J end by 10 bases, with 13 bases between. The CDR3 is 14 residues long. This chain's CDR3 is CASSPGTGNSPLHF. The CDR3 DNA sequence: TGTGCCAGCTCACCGGGAACAGGGAACTCACCCCTCCACTTT.

The rearrangement joins TRBV5-1 to TRBJ1-1, with 8 bases identical to TRBD1. Trimming took 2 bases from V and 6 from J; bases not matched to a gene: 6. From germline, CDR1 is SGHRS and CDR2 YFSETQ. This CDR3 has 14 residues. For the CDR3, the DNA is TGCGCCAGCAGCTTACCACAGGGGGGATCTGAAGCTTTCTTT. Translation gives CASSLPQGGSEAFF.

The chain couples TRBV25-1 to TRBJ1-2, with D perhaps TRBD1 (6 bases). Per the germline V gene, CDR1 is MGHDK and CDR2 is SYGVNS. Trimming pared 2 bases from V and 4 bases from J, leaving 11 bases between. CDR3 length: 14 residues. In DNA, the CDR3 is TGTGCCAGCAGTGAAGGGGACAAGATCTATGGCTACACCTTC. It yields the protein CASSEGDKIYGYTF.

This clone was seen just once. This chain uses TRBV5-4 with TRBJ2-1; TRBD1 matches at 8 bases. V lost 2 bases and J lost 4; bases outside the gene matches: 5. Germline lookup yields CDR1 SGHNT and CDR2 YYREEE (reference sequence). The CDR3 length is 15 residues. CDR3 in amino acids: CASSFGQGAYNEQFF. The CDR3 DNA reads TGTGCCAGCAGCTTTGGGCAGGGGGCATACAATGAGCAGTTCTTC.

The chain combines TRBV7-2 with TRBJ2-5; the match to TRBD2 covers 11 bases. The V and J ends lost 4 bases and 5 bases, in that order; junction bases with no gene match: 12. CDR1 and CDR2 (germline): SGHTA, FQGNSA. The CDR3 covers 17 residues. The CDR3 spells CASSSTLSGGAGETQYF. In nucleotides, the CDR3 is TGTGCCAGCAGCTCAACACTTAGCGGGGGGGCCGGGGAGACCCAGTACTTC.

For this clone: The sample contains more than one DNA sequence encoding this CDR3. The chain carries TRBV4-1 and TRBJ2-5, with 7 bases aligning to TRBD2. The CDR3 contains 14 residues. Germline CDR1 reads MGHRA; CDR2 reads YSYEKL. V shed 3 bases, J shed 1 base, and the junction held 2 bases outside the gene matches. This CDR3 is CASSQGRAQETQYF. The CDR3 DNA sequence: TGCGCCAGCAGCCAGGGGAGGGCCCAAGAGACCCAGTACTTC.

This chain links TRBV4-1 with TRBJ2-4; 7 bases fit TRBD2. The CDR3 length is 15 residues. Germline V gene data show CDR1 as MGHRA and CDR2 as YSYEKL. Trimming took 2 bases from V and 8 from J; bases not matched to a gene: 9. CDR3 protein: CASSQIGLVRDIQYF. The DNA of the CDR3 is TGCGCCAGCAGCCAAATTGGACTAGTAAGGGACATTCAGTACTTC.

The chain has TRBV7-3 and TRBJ2-2; TRBD1 aligns across 11 bases. V gave up 5 bases and J gave up 7 bases; unmatched junction bases: 12. Germline V CDR1 and CDR2: SGHTA, FQGTGA. The CDR3 has 17 residues. The CDR3 protein is CASSPLSGTGGYGELFF. The CDR3 DNA follows: TGTGCCAGCAGCCCGCTCTCCGGGACAGGGGGTTACGGGGAGCTGTTTTTT.

The rearrangement joins TRBV2 to TRBJ2-7, with 10 positions matching TRBD1. Germline V gene data show CDR1 as SNHLY and CDR2 as FYNNEI. V shed 6 bases, J shed 4 bases, and the junction held 9 bases outside the gene matches. The CDR3 is made up of 15 amino acids. CDR3 DNA sequence: TGTGCCAGCAGGGAAAGACAGGGGGCTAGGTACGAGCAGTACTTC. Protein sequence: CASRERQGARYEQYF.

This clone was counted once. The chain has TRBV3-1 (or the pseudogene TRBV3-2) and TRBJ1-2, with 7 bases aligning to TRBD1. CDR3 length equals 17 residues. Germline V CDR1 and CDR2: LGHDT, YNNKEL (reference sequence). The V gene end was trimmed by 0 bases and the J gene end by 1 base; junction bases not matched to a gene: 8. CDR3 loop: CASSQEPMTGSNYGYTF. CDR3 DNA sequence: TGTGCCAGCAGCCAAGAACCAATGACAGGGAGTAACTATGGCTACACCTTC.

V gene TRBV18 combines with J gene TRBJ1-5; D possibly corresponds to TRBD1 (5 bases). V dropped 1 base and J dropped 4 bases, with 8 bases sitting between them. This CDR3 has 14 amino acids. Germline loops: CDR1 KGHSH, CDR2 LQKENI. As DNA, the CDR3 is TGTGCCAGCTCACCACTGCAGGGAAATCAGCCCCAGCATTTT. This codes for CASSPLQGNQPQHF.

The chain employs TRBV10-3 and TRBJ2-3; D possibly corresponds to TRBD2 (6 bases). V was cut by 5 bases and J by 3 bases, with 12 bases left in between. This CDR3 contains 14 residues. The germline gives CDR1 ENHRY, CDR2 SYGVKD. The CDR3 nucleotides are TGTGCCATCAGTACCAAGGAGGGTACAGATACGCAGTATTTT. Translating it yields CAISTKEGTDTQYF.

This clone is a singleton in its sample. This sequence joins TRBV7-9 and TRBJ1-2; TRBD1 matches 10 bases. The germline gives CDR1 SEHNR, CDR2 FQNEAQ (reference sequence). V was pared by 4 bases and J by 4 bases, with 12 bases of the junction left unmatched. The CDR3 covers 17 residues. The DNA of the CDR3 is TGTGCCAGCAGCTCCTGGTTAGACAGGGGGCCTTCCTATGGCTACACCTTC. It yields the protein CASSSWLDRGPSYGYTF. Full variable domain (missing parts from reference TRBV7-9 and TRBJ1-2): DTGVSQNPRHKITKRGQNVTFRCDPISEHNRLYWYRQTLGQGPEFLTYFQNEAQLEKSRLLSDRFSAERPKGSFSTLEIQRTEQGDSAMYLCASSSWLDRGPSYGYTFGSGTRLTVV.